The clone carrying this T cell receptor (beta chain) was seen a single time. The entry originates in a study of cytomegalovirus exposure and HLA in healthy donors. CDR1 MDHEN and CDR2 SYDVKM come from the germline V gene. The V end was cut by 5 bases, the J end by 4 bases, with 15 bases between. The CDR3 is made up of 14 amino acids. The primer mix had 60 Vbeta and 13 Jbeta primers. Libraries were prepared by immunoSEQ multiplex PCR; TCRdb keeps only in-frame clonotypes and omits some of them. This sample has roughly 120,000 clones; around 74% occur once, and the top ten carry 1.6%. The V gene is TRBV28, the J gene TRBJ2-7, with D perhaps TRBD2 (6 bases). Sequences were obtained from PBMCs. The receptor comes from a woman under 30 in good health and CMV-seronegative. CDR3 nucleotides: TGTGCCAGCAGTCTGGGGGGACTGCTATACGAGCAGTACTTC. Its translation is CASSLGGLLYEQYF.